These 22 T cell receptor beta chains share one sample of origin, sequenced in a study of shared clonotypes between healthy human individuals. Using immunoSEQ multiplex PCR, the repertoire was profiled, and TCRdb retains in-frame clones only, with some absent. Of about 680,000 clones listed, about 78% are singletons. Input material: memory CD4+ T cells sorted from blood. Subset meaning: CD45RA-negative fraction. Source of these receptors: a woman in her 30s in good health.

V and J are TRBV5-1 and TRBJ1-1; D possibly corresponds to TRBD1 (6 bases). The CDR3 has 14 residues. CDR1 SGHRS and CDR2 YFSETQ come from the germline V gene. Trimming shortened V by 3 bases and J by 1 base, and 10 bases separated the two germline ends. Written as DNA, the CDR3 is TGCGCCAGCAGCTCGGGACACCGGAACACTGAAGCTTTCTTT. Its protein product is CASSSGHRNTEAFF.

The chain's CDR3 is CASSQGPGLRQYF. CDR3 sequence (DNA): TGTGCCAGCAGCCAAGGTCCGGGACTCCGCCAGTATTTT. The V call is TRBV14, the J call TRBJ2-3, with a tentative D call TRBD2 (6 bases). Germline V gene sequence: CDR1 SGHDN, CDR2 FVKESK. This CDR3 is built from 13 residues. Trimming removed 1 base at V and 12 bases at J, with 14 bases between.

About this clone: Other DNA sequences of this sample code for an identical CDR3. This chain joins TRBV4-1 and TRBJ1-4; D unresolved. Germline V gives CDR1 MGHRA, CDR2 YSYEKL. The CDR3 spans 12 residues. V was cut by 1 base and J by 8 bases, with 5 bases left in between. The CDR3 spells CASSQVAEKLFF. The CDR3 DNA reads TGCGCCAGCAGCCAAGTTGCCGAAAAACTGTTTTTT.

V usage is TRBV7-7 and J usage is TRBJ1-1; D remains ambiguous. This CDR3 contains 15 residues. Germline CDR1 reads SSHAT; CDR2 reads FNYEAQ (reference sequence). The V end lost 5 bases, the J end lost 0 bases, and 13 bases lay between the germline ends. For the CDR3, the DNA is TGTGCCAGCAGCCCCATTCTTGGATTGAACACTGAAGCTTTCTTT. This sequence encodes CASSPILGLNTEAFF.

This clone was seen a handful of times. CDR3 bases: TGCAGGGGGGTAGGGGGAAATGAGCAGTTCTTC. Encoded protein: CRGVGGNEQFF. The chain joins TRBV20-1 to TRBJ2-1; D perhaps matches TRBD1 (6 bases). Germline-derived CDR1 and CDR2 are DFQATT and SNEGSKA (reference sequence). The CDR3 is 11 amino acids.

This rearrangement joins TRBV28 to TRBJ1-5; D is unclear. Germline values: CDR1 MDHEN, CDR2 SYDVKM. With 5 bases removed from V and 0 bases from J, the gap between germline ends came to 14 bases. The CDR3 has 16 amino acids. CDR3 region: CASSKPRTRSNQPQHF. CDR3 sequence (DNA): TGTGCCAGCAGTAAACCACGTACCCGTAGCAATCAGCCCCAGCATTTT.

The CDR3 sequence: CASTPGWGLQETQYF. The CDR3, as DNA: TGCGCCAGCACCCCCGGGTGGGGGCTTCAAGAGACCCAGTACTTC. The genes are TRBV5-1 and TRBJ2-5, with a possible D match to TRBD1 (6 bases). The CDR3 is made up of 15 amino acids. Germline assignment: CDR1 SGHRS and CDR2 YFSETQ. V lost 6 bases and J lost 2, with 17 bases in between.

In its sample, this clone was seen once. The sample holds other DNA sequences that translate to the same CDR3. This chain uses TRBV25-1 with TRBJ1-5, with D tentatively TRBD1 (5 bases). The germline V and J ends were trimmed by 4 bases and 0 bases, with 7 bases remaining between them. Per germline, CDR1 MGHDK and CDR2 SYGVNS. This CDR3 has 14 residues. The CDR3 nucleotides are TGTGCCAGCAGTGGGGGCTCTAGCAATCAGCCCCAGCATTTT. It specifies CASSGGSSNQPQHF.

The chain uses TRBV7-2 and TRBJ2-7; 15 bases align to TRBD2. V lost 5 bases, J lost 7 bases, and 6 bases stayed unmatched. Germline CDR1 SGHTA, CDR2 FQGNSA. There are 15 residues in the CDR3. CDR3 DNA: TGTGCCAGCAGCCCGGGACTAGCGGGGGGTAGGGAGCAGTACTTC. It encodes CASSPGLAGGREQYF.

The CDR3 DNA follows: TGTGCCAGCAGTCATGGAGGGGGCTTCTCAGATACGCAGTATTTT. Amino acids: CASSHGGGFSDTQYF. V is TRBV25-1 and J is TRBJ2-3; a weak D match, TRBD1 (7 bases). The CDR3 sequence is 15 residues long. With 5 bases removed from V and 4 bases from J, the gap between germline ends came to 16 bases. CDR1 and CDR2 from the germline V gene are MGHDK and SYGVNS. Complete variable domain (other parts from reference TRBV25-1 and TRBJ2-3): EADIYQTPRYLVIGTGKKITLECSQTMGHDKMYWYQQDPGMELHLIHYSYGVNSTEKGDLSSESTVSRIRTEHFPLTLESARPSHTSQYLCASSHGGGFSDTQYFGPGTRLTVL.

This clone was recorded once. V gene TRBV28 combines with J gene TRBJ2-5; D is perhaps TRBD2 (5 bases). The DNA end favors TRBJ2-7, so the J call may be wrong. Germline CDR1 is MDHEN and CDR2 is SYDVKM. The CDR3 runs 15 residues. The CDR3 spells CASITNSGSSYEQYF. The CDR3 coding sequence is TGTGCCAGCATCACAAACAGCGGCAGCTCCTACGAGCAGTACTTC.

This clone was seen a few times. The chain links TRBV5-6 to TRBJ1-3; no definite D call. Trimming left V 3 bases short and J 4 bases short, with 8 bases between. Germline V CDR1 and CDR2: SGHDT, YYEEEE. The CDR3 is made up of 13 amino acids. As DNA, the CDR3 is TGTGCCAGCAGCTGGGGTCCGGGAAACACCATATATTTT. This sequence encodes CASSWGPGNTIYF.

V gene TRBV27 combines with J gene TRBJ1-1, with D uncertain. Trimming pared 3 bases from V and 4 bases from J, leaving 12 bases between. The CDR3 covers 14 residues. Germline CDR1 is MNHEY and CDR2 is SMNVEV (reference sequence). The CDR3 sequence is CASSLSGIRTEAFF. The DNA for the CDR3 is TGTGCCAGCAGTTTGTCGGGCATACGCACTGAAGCTTTCTTT.

This clone was seen at least ten times. V and J are TRBV6-4 and TRBJ2-1; D is unclear. The V and J ends lost 3 bases and 0 bases respectively, with 9 bases between them. The CDR3 loop spans 15 amino acids. CDR1 is MRHNA and CDR2 is SNTAGT in the germline V gene. The CDR3, as DNA: TGTGCCAGCAGTGAGGACGGAAGCTCCTACAATGAGCAGTTCTTC. Protein: CASSEDGSSYNEQFF.

This sequence joins TRBV11-1 and TRBJ1-1; 7 positions agree with TRBD1. Germline values: CDR1 SGHAT, CDR2 FQDESV (reference sequence). V gave up 0 bases and J gave up 5 bases; unmatched junction bases: 6. The CDR3 is made up of 15 amino acids. The CDR3 is CASSLASQGSTEAFF. The CDR3 DNA sequence: TGTGCCAGCAGCTTAGCTTCACAGGGGTCGACTGAAGCTTTCTTT.

This rearrangement joins TRBV2 to TRBJ1-1; D gene ambiguous. The germline V gene encodes CDR1 SNHLY and CDR2 FYNNEI. V was clipped by 6 bases and J by 0 bases, with 8 bases between them. The CDR3 extends over 13 amino acids. The chain's CDR3 is CASSGRVNTEAFF. CDR3 nucleotides: TGTGCCAGCAGCGGACGGGTGAACACTGAAGCTTTCTTT. Full variable domain (missing parts from reference TRBV2 and TRBJ1-1): EPEVTQTPSHQVTQMGQEVILRCVPISNHLYFYWYRQILGQKVEFLVSFYNNEISEKSEIFDDQFSVERPDGSNFTLKIRSTKLEDSAMYFCASSGRVNTEAFFGQGTRLTVV.

The rearrangement joins TRBV6-5 to TRBJ1-1; D uncertain. The length of the CDR3 is 13 residues. Trimming shortened V by 9 bases and J by 4 bases, and 15 bases separated the two germline ends. Germline CDR1 reads MNHEY; CDR2 reads SVGAGI. This CDR3 is CASCRPRGTEAFF. The CDR3 DNA reads as TGTGCCAGTTGCAGGCCGCGGGGCACTGAAGCTTTCTTT.

This chain links TRBV19 with TRBJ2-7, with unresolved D. The CDR3 contains 12 residues. V gave up 10 bases and J gave up 2 bases, with 12 bases separating them. Per the germline V gene, CDR1 is LNHDA and CDR2 is SQIVND (reference sequence). Written as DNA, the CDR3 is TGTGCCACCACGGACGTAGCCTACGAGCAGTACTTC. Its translation: CATTDVAYEQYF. The full variable domain, rest sourced from reference TRBV19 and TRBJ2-7, is DGGITQSPKYLFRKEGQNVTLSCEQNLNHDAMYWYRQDPGQGLRLIYYSQIVNDFQKGDIAEGYSVSREKKESFPLTVTSAQKNPTAFYLCATTDVAYEQYFGPGTRLTVT.

The CDR3 bases are TGTGCCATCCCAGGGACTAGCGATTCGAACACCGGGGAGCTGTTTTTT. This translates into CAIPGTSDSNTGELFF. The gene calls are TRBV10-3 and TRBJ2-2, with 10 bases matching TRBD2. Trimming at V came to 8 bases and at J to 0 bases, leaving 6 bases not matched to a gene. The germline gives CDR1 ENHRY, CDR2 SYGVKD. This CDR3 has 16 amino acids.

The chain uses TRBV6-5 and TRBJ2-3, with D possibly TRBD1 on 5 matching bases. Germline loops: CDR1 MNHEY, CDR2 SVGAGI. With 2 bases removed from V and 2 bases from J, the gap between germline ends came to 11 bases. CDR3 length: 15 residues. The CDR3 DNA is TGTGCCAGCAGTTACAGTGGGGCGAACACAGATACGCAGTATTTT. Its translation is CASSYSGANTDTQYF.

The gene calls are TRBV27 and TRBJ2-5, with D hard to call. Deletions cut 2 bases from V and 1 base from J, with 17 bases between. This CDR3 comprises 17 residues. CDR1 and CDR2 (germline): MNHEY, SMNVEV (reference sequence). Here the CDR3 reads CASSLIGRPRAQETQYF. DNA for the CDR3: TGTGCCAGCAGTTTAATTGGCCGGCCAAGGGCCCAAGAGACCCAGTACTTC.

This clone was counted only a few times. This chain connects TRBV30 to TRBJ1-2, with 9 bases fitting TRBD1. CDR1 is GTSNPN and CDR2 is SVGIG in the germline V gene (reference sequence). This CDR3 has 12 amino acids. The trim removed 5 bases at V and 3 bases at J, leaving 1 base unmatched. The CDR3 nucleotides are TGTGCCTGGGGACAGGGGCACTATGGCTACACCTTC. Translating it yields CAWGQGHYGYTF.